The 26 T cell receptor beta chains listed next were all sequenced from one sample in a study of T-cell reconstitution after alpha-beta-depleted transplantation in children (dated by TCRdb to between 2015 and 2016). Library method: PCR. Sequencing was performed on an Illumina HiSeq 2500. TCR library preparation used molecular barcoding, with unique molecular identifiers applied to normalize quantification of the TCRbeta repertoire. The public reads were reanalyzed by TCRdb: fastp trimming at Q25, MiXCR alignment, in-frame beta chains only. Each CDR3 protein appears once, grouped with its most common genes and DNA. The table for this sample lists approximately 1,000,000 distinct CDR3 sequences; 25% to 30% of them were counted only once. 28% of the sample belongs to the ten largest clones. The treatment or condition label for this specimen denotes: allogeneic hematopoietic cell transplantation with graft depleted of TCRalphabeta T cells and CD19 B cells.

The sample was PBMCs, mostly from graft donor cells, taken 360 days after TCRalphabeta/CD19-depleted stem cell transplant. Receptors originate from a boy in the first two years of life who had a stem cell transplant for SCID, so the T cells may come from the graft donor.

This chain connects TRBV2 to TRBJ2-5; the match to TRBD2 covers 9 bases. V was clipped by 3 bases and J by 5 bases; unmatched bases: 7. The germline gives CDR1 SNHLY, CDR2 FYNNEI. This CDR3 is 15 amino acids long. The CDR3 nucleotides read TGTGCCAGCAGTGATGGGGGACTAGCTCGGGAGACCCAGTACTTC. As protein: CASSDGGLARETQYF.

The CDR3 loop is CSAGPLLAGEYNEQFF. The CDR3 DNA is TGCAGTGCAGGACCCCTTTTAGCGGGAGAGTACAATGAGCAGTTCTTC. The chain couples TRBV20-1 to TRBJ2-1; 9 positions match TRBD2. Germline assignment: CDR1 DFQATT and CDR2 SNEGSKA (reference sequence). Germline trimming cut 6 bases from V and 4 bases from J; bases unmatched to any gene: 13. This CDR3 has 16 residues.

In its sample, this clonotype was seen a few times. The chain recombines TRBV28 with TRBJ2-5, with 9 bases that match TRBD1. With 6 bases clipped from V and 1 base from J, the junction kept 6 bases outside the gene matches. Germline V gene data show CDR1 as MDHEN and CDR2 as SYDVKM. The CDR3 sequence is 15 residues long. The CDR3: CASRTGTGTQETQYF. Written as DNA, the CDR3 is TGTGCCAGCAGGACCGGGACAGGGACCCAAGAGACCCAGTACTTC.

The gene calls are TRBV29-1 and TRBJ2-5, with D possibly being TRBD2 (5 bases). Germline V lookup: CDR1 SQVTM, CDR2 ANQGSEA. Trimming shortened V by 6 bases and J by 7 bases, and 18 bases separated the two germline ends. There are 13 residues in the CDR3. The CDR3 nucleotides read TGCAGCGTGAACCCCACGGAGGTGGGGACCCAGTACTTC. Translation: CSVNPTEVGTQYF.

This clonotype was seen more than once but under ten times. V is TRBV12-3 or TRBV12-4 and J is TRBJ2-2, with 7 positions matching TRBD2. The J segment lost 4 bases and the V segment lost 8 bases, leaving 7 bases of the junction unmatched. This CDR3 comprises 14 residues. The CDR3 is CASRGVASTGELFF. CDR3 sequence (DNA): TGTGCCAGCCGGGGGGTAGCGAGCACCGGGGAGCTGTTTTTT.

This clonotype was seen only a few times. V is TRBV6-5 and J is TRBJ2-5; maybe TRBD2 (5 bases). The germline V gene has CDR1 MNHEY and CDR2 SVGAGI. This CDR3 has 14 amino acids. V was clipped by 4 bases and J by 2 bases, with 11 bases between them. The CDR3 DNA is TGTGCCAGCAGTTCCCTACGGGATCAAGAGACCCAGTACTTC. Amino acid sequence: CASSSLRDQETQYF.

The chain carries TRBV27 and TRBJ2-7; D is undetermined. Looked up from germline, CDR1 is MNHEY and CDR2 is SMNVEV (reference sequence). V lost 2 bases and J 3 bases, leaving 14 bases between the germline ends. CDR3 length: 15 residues. This chain's CDR3 is CASSLSGLGYYEQYF. DNA for the CDR3: TGTGCCAGCAGTTTAAGTGGGTTGGGGTACTACGAGCAGTACTTC.

The chain joins TRBV7-9 to TRBJ2-7; D possibly corresponds to TRBD1 (5 bases). Germline CDR1 and CDR2: SEHNR and FQNEAQ (reference sequence). The CDR3 covers 12 residues. V lost 6 bases to trimming and J lost 1 base, with 7 bases between them. The CDR3 nucleotides are TGTGCCAGCAGATCAGGGTCCTACGAGCAGTACTTC. As protein: CASRSGSYEQYF.

This clonotype was picked up a small number of times. The conserved final phenylalanine or tryptophan is absent from the CDR3, which likely points to a read error. The J gene is TRBJ2-3, the V gene TRBV7-3, with D perhaps being TRBD1 or TRBD2 (5 bases each). V was pared by 2 bases and J by 4 bases, with 7 bases between. The CDR3 has 13 residues. Germline CDR1 reads SGHTA; CDR2 reads FQGTGA. The chain's CDR3 is CASSLGGSDTQYL. The CDR3 region has the DNA TGTGCCAGCAGCTTAGGGGGATCAGATACGCAGTATCTT.

A few counts support this clonotype. The chain is built from TRBV21-1 and TRBJ2-7; the table gives TRBD1 as D, unverified against the DNA. TRBV21-1 counts as a pseudogene. CDR3 size: 14 residues. CDR3 protein: CASSKEDSHYEQYF. The CDR3 bases are TGTGCCAGCAGCAAAGAGGACAGCCACTACGAGCAGTACTTC.

This sequence joins TRBV7-3 and TRBJ2-2; TRBD2 is a possible D gene (6 bases). CDR3 length equals 17 residues. V dropped 4 bases and J dropped 7 bases, with 22 bases sitting between them. Per the germline V gene, CDR1 is SGHTA and CDR2 is FQGTGA. CDR3 protein: CASSSNPPSREVGELFF. The CDR3 DNA reads as TGTGCCAGCAGCTCGAACCCCCCCAGCAGGGAGGTCGGGGAGCTGTTTTTT. The full variable domain, with the rest looked up from reference TRBV7-3 and TRBJ2-2, is GAGVSQTPSNKVTEKGKYVELRCDPISGHTALYWYRQSLGQGPEFLIYFQGTGAADDSGLPNDRFFAVRPEGSVSTLKIQRTERGDSAVYLCASSSNPPSREVGELFFGEGSRLTVL.

This clonotype occurred a few times. The chain recombines TRBV9 with TRBJ1-1; 8 bases line up with TRBD1. Germline values: CDR1 SGDLS, CDR2 YYNGEE. The CDR3 sequence is 18 residues long. The junction had 12 bases not matched to a gene; V was cut back by 2 bases and J by 0 bases. This CDR3 is CASSVENRGSGLNTEAFF. CDR3 DNA: TGTGCCAGCAGCGTCGAAAACAGGGGGAGTGGGTTGAACACTGAAGCTTTCTTT.

The table lists this clonotype with a few counts. The chain employs TRBV20-1 and TRBJ1-2; 8 bases are shared with TRBD1. Germline V CDR1 and CDR2: DFQATT, SNEGSKA (reference sequence). CDR3 length: 14 residues. The V and J ends lost 3 bases and 2 bases, in that order; junction bases with no gene match: 5. CDR3 sequence reads: CSARRGQENYGYTF. The CDR3 DNA follows: TGCAGTGCTAGGCGGGGACAGGAGAACTATGGCTACACCTTC.

This clonotype was counted only a few times. The chain joins TRBV7-3 to TRBJ2-7; possibly TRBD2 for D (5 bases). This CDR3 comprises 13 residues. CDR1 and CDR2 (germline): SGHTA, FQGTGA. Trimming shortened V by 1 base and J by 6 bases, and 10 bases separated the two germline ends. CDR3 nucleotides: TGTGCCAGCAGCTTAAACGGGGTTGGCGAGCAGTACTTC. Translation gives CASSLNGVGEQYF.

This sequence joins TRBV18 and TRBJ2-7, with D tentatively TRBD1 or TRBD2 (5 bases each). CDR1 and CDR2 (germline): KGHSH, LQKENI. Trimming stripped 6 bases from V and 5 bases from J, with 14 bases between. The CDR3 totals 13 residues. The CDR3, as DNA: TGTGCCAGCTCCCCGGGACGGAGAAACGAGCAGTACTTC. Protein product: CASSPGRRNEQYF.

This CDR3 reads CSARDSLNTGELFF. In nucleotides, the CDR3 is TGCAGTGCTAGAGATAGCTTGAACACCGGGGAGCTGTTTTTT. This chain links TRBV20-1 with TRBJ2-2; D not certain. CDR3 length equals 14 residues. Germline V gene data show CDR1 as DFQATT and CDR2 as SNEGSKA (reference sequence). Trimming pared 0 bases from V and 1 base from J, leaving 6 bases between.

V usage is TRBV20-1 and J usage is TRBJ2-3; D uncertain. V was trimmed by 0 bases and J by 8 bases, leaving 12 bases between them. In germline, CDR1 is DFQATT, CDR2 SNEGSKA (reference sequence). The CDR3 contains 13 residues. The CDR3 DNA is TGCAGTGCTAGAGATTTTGGTTATGGTACGCAGTATTTT. Its protein is CSARDFGYGTQYF.

The V call is TRBV20-1, the J call TRBJ2-7; 9 bases agree with TRBD2. This CDR3 contains 14 residues. V lost 0 bases and J lost 7; bases outside the gene matches: 7. Germline V CDR1 and CDR2: DFQATT, SNEGSKA (reference sequence). The CDR3, as DNA: TGCAGTGCTAGAGATTCCAGCGGGGGGACGGAGCAGTACTTC. This sequence encodes CSARDSSGGTEQYF.

This sequence joins TRBV20-1 and TRBJ1-5; D possibly corresponds to TRBD1 (6 bases). CDR3 size: 14 residues. With 5 bases removed from V and 4 bases from J, the gap between germline ends came to 15 bases. Germline CDR1 reads DFQATT; CDR2 reads SNEGSKA (reference sequence). The CDR3 nucleotides are TGCAGTGCTGCAAGACAGGCCTTAAATCAGCCCCAGCATTTT. Residues: CSAARQALNQPQHF.

This clonotype turned up a few times. In DNA form, the CDR3 reads TGTGCCAGCAGTTTAGCGGGACAGGGAGTTGTTAGGCATGGCTACACCTTC. It codes for CASSLAGQGVVRHGYTF. The rearrangement joins TRBV12-3 or TRBV12-4 to TRBJ1-2, with 9 bases that match TRBD1. V lost 0 bases and J lost 6; bases outside the gene matches: 11. The CDR3 is made up of 17 amino acids.

The chain is built from TRBV29-1 and TRBJ2-7; D unclear. Trimming removed 1 base at V and 7 bases at J, with 14 bases between. Germline-derived CDR1 and CDR2 are SQVTM and ANQGSEA. The length of the CDR3 is 13 residues. CDR3 sequence (DNA): TGCAGCGTTGAAGGTGTAGCCCCACGGGAGCAGTACTTC. It specifies CSVEGVAPREQYF.

This clonotype showed up just a few times. Germline is not matched at one junction end, which may reflect a read error. The chain employs TRBV4-3 and TRBJ2-3; D uncertain. The CDR3 is 14 amino acids. CDR1 is LGHNA, CDR2 YSLEER, per germline. The CDR3 nucleotides are TGTGCCAGCAGCCAAGATCACGGCACAGATACGCAGTATTTT. This encodes CASSQDHGTDTQYF.

This clonotype has more than one count but fewer than ten. The chain carries TRBV2 and TRBJ2-5; 7 nucleotides agree with TRBD1. CDR3 size: 12 residues. J gave up 3 bases and V 7 bases, and 2 bases lay outside the gene matches. Germline CDR1 and CDR2: SNHLY and FYNNEI. CDR3 residues: CASTDREETQYF. CDR3 nucleotides: TGTGCCAGCACCGACAGGGAAGAGACCCAGTACTTC.

This rearrangement joins TRBV18 to TRBJ2-5, with a possible D match to TRBD1 (5 bases). Between the trimmed V and J ends, which lost 5 bases and 1 base, there was a span of 8 bases. The CDR3 runs 13 residues. The germline V gene has CDR1 KGHSH and CDR2 LQKENI. In DNA, the CDR3 is TGTGCCAGCTCAACAGGAATCCAAGAGACCCAGTACTTC. Its protein is CASSTGIQETQYF.

This clonotype has only a few counts. The chain joins TRBV20-1 to TRBJ1-1, with D unresolved. CDR1 is DFQATT, CDR2 SNEGSKA, per germline (reference sequence). The CDR3 runs 13 residues. Trimming took off 6 bases at V and 0 bases at J, with 11 bases between the two ends. The CDR3 DNA reads as TGCAGTGCCAGGAACCTCATGAACACTGAAGCTTTCTTT. Encoded protein: CSARNLMNTEAFF.

This clonotype turned up a few times. The chain carries TRBV2 and TRBJ2-7; D remains ambiguous. Germline V gene data show CDR1 as SNHLY and CDR2 as FYNNEI. This CDR3 has 13 residues. Trimming cost V 5 bases and J 5 bases, with 13 bases left between them. CDR3: CASSPGPLNEQYF. CDR3 nucleotide sequence: TGTGCCAGCAGTCCCGGGCCTCTGAACGAGCAGTACTTC.